The entry below describes one T cell receptor (beta chain). TCRdb's copy holds only in-frame clones and misses some; the assay was immunoSEQ multiplex PCR. The profile shows tens of thousands of clones, just under 97% of them singletons. The data were obtained in a study of circulating and synovial CD4+ cells in juvenile arthritis. The V and J ends lost 7 bases and 3 bases respectively, with 16 bases between them. The CDR3 is 14 residues long. Looked up from germline, CDR1 is MNHEY and CDR2 is SMNVEV (reference sequence). Samples derive from patients with active juvenile idiopathic arthritis. The TCR comes from a human donor with juvenile idiopathic arthritis. V and J are TRBV27 and TRBJ2-7, with D tentatively TRBD1 (7 bases). Material for sequencing was CD4+ T cells from blood. The CDR3 coding sequence is TGTGCCAGCACCCCCCGACAGGGAGGCTACGAGCAGTACTTC. It encodes CASTPRQGGYEQYF.